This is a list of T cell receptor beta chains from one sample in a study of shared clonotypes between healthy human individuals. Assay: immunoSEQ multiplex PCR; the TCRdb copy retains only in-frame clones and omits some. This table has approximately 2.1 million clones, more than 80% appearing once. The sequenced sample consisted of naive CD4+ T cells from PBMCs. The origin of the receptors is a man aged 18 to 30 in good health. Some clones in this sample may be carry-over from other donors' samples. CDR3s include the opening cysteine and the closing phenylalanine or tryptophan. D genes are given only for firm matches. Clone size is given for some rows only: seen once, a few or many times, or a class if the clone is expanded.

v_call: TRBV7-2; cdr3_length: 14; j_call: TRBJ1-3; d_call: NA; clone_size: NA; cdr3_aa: CASSSPGSGNTIYF; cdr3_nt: TGTGCCAGCAGCAGCCCGGGTTCTGGAAACACCATATATTTT
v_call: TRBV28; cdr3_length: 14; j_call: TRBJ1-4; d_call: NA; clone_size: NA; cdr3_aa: CASSSLADDEKLFF; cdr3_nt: TGTGCCAGCAGTTCTCTGGCTGACGACGAAAAACTGTTTTTT
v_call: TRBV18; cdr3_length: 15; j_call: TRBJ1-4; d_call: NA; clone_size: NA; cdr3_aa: CASSPSGAIGEKLFF; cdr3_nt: TGTGCCAGCTCACCATCCGGGGCAATAGGTGAAAAACTGTTTTTT
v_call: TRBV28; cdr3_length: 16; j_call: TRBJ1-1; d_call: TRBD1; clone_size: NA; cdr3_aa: CASSLHGQGFTTEAFF; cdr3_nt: TGTGCCAGCAGTTTACATGGACAGGGCTTTACCACTGAAGCTTTCTTT
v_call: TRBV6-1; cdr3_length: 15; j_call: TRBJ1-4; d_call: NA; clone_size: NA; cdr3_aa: CASSEQKGVGEKLFF; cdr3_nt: TGTGCCAGCAGTGAACAAAAAGGGGTGGGTGAAAAACTGTTTTTT
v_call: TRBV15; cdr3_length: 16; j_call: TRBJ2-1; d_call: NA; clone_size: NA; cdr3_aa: CATSRGSAVPYNEQFF; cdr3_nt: TGTGCCACCAGCAGAGGATCGGCGGTGCCCTACAATGAGCAGTTCTTC
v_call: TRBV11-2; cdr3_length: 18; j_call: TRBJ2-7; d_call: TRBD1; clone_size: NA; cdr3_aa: CASSALAGQGETSYEQYF; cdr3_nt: TGTGCCAGCAGCGCACTGGCGGGACAGGGAGAAACTTCCTACGAGCAGTACTTC
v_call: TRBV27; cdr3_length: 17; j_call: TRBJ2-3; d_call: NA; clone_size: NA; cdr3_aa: CASSLQAIRGSADTQYF; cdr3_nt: TGTGCCAGCAGTTTACAGGCCATCAGGGGTAGTGCAGATACGCAGTATTTT
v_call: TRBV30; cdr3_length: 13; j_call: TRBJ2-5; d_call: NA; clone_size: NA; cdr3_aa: CAWSVLRGETQYF; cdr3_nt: TGTGCCTGGAGTGTTCTGCGGGGAGAGACCCAGTACTTC
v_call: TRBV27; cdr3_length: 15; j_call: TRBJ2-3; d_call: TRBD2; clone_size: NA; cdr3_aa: CASSLSGRGSDTQYF; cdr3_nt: TGTGCCAGCAGTTTAAGCGGGAGGGGGTCAGATACGCAGTATTTT
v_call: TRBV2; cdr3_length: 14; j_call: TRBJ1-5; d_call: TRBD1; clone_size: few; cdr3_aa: CASRDRDSNQPQHF; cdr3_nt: TGTGCCAGCCGGGACAGAGATAGCAATCAGCCCCAGCATTTT
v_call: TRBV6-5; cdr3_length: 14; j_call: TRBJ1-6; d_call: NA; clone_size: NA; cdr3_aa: CASSYSGRNSPLHF; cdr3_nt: TGTGCCAGCAGTTACTCAGGGAGGAATTCACCCCTCCACTTT
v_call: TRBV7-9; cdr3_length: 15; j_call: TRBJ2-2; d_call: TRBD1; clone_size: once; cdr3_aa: CASSGRTGGTGELFF; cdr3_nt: TGTGCCAGCAGCGGAAGGACAGGGGGCACCGGGGAGCTGTTTTTT
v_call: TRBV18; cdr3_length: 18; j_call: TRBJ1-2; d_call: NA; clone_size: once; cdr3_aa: CASSPRMTREDTIYGYTF; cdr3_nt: TGTGCCAGCTCACCCCGGATGACCAGGGAAGATACCATCTATGGCTACACCTTC
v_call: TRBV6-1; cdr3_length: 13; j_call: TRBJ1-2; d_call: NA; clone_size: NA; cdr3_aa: CASSDRANYGYTF; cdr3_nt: TGTGCCAGCAGTGACAGGGCTAACTATGGCTACACCTTC
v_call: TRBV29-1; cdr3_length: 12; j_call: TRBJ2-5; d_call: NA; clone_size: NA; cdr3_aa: CSGGRPGERRYF; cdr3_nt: TGCAGCGGTGGAAGGCCCGGAGAACGTCGGTACTTC
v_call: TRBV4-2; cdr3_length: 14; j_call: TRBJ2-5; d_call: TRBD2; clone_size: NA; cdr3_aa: CASSQVAGERTQYF; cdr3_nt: TGTGCCAGCAGCCAAGTAGCGGGGGAAAGAACCCAGTACTTC
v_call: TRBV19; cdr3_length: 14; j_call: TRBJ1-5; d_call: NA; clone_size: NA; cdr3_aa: CASSMRRGDQPQHF; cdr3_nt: TGTGCCAGTAGTATGCGGAGAGGGGATCAGCCCCAGCATTTT
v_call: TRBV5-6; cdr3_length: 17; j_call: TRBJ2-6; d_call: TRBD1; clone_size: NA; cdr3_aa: CASIPGTGRSGANVLTF; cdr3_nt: TGTGCCAGCATACCCGGGACAGGGCGCTCTGGGGCCAACGTCCTGACTTTC
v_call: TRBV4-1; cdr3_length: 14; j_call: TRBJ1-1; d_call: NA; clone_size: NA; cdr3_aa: CASSHEDRNTEAFF; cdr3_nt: TGCGCCAGCAGCCACGAGGACCGGAACACTGAAGCTTTCTTT
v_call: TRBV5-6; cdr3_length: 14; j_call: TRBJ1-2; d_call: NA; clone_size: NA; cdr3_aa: CASSLGRRGEGYTF; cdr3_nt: TGTGCCAGCAGCTTGGGGAGGCGGGGCGAGGGCTACACCTTC
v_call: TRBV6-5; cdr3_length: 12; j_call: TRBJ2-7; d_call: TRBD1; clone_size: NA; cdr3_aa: CASRQGANEQYF; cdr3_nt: TGTGCCAGCAGACAGGGGGCTAACGAGCAGTACTTC
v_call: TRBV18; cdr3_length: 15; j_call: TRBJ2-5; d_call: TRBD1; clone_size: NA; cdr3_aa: CASSRWDSSQETQYF; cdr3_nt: TGTGCCAGCTCACGATGGGACAGTTCCCAAGAGACCCAGTACTTC
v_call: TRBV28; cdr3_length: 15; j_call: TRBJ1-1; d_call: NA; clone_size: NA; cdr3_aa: CASSPHTGWATEAFF; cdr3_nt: TGTGCCAGCAGTCCCCATACAGGGTGGGCAACTGAAGCTTTCTTT
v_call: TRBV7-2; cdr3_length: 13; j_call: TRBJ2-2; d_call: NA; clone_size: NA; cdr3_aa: CASSLVGVGELFF; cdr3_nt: TGTGCCAGCAGCTTAGTGGGGGTCGGGGAGCTGTTTTTT
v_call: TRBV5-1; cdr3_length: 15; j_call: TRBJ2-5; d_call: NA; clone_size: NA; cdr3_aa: CASSLFLATQETQYF; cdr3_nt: TGCGCCAGCAGCTTGTTCCTGGCAACCCAAGAGACCCAGTACTTC